This note documents a single T cell receptor beta chain sequence. The antigen is unknown. The data originate from a study of T cell responses to AZD1222 COVID-19 vaccine. Whole-study context: Timing groups of about 4 and about 12 weeks for second doses were pooled. Notes on the study in general: Mostly white British, mostly female donors; authors suggested clonal diversity may be underestimated.

Using immunoSEQ multiplex PCR, the repertoire was profiled, and TCRdb retains in-frame clones only, with some absent. The data hold approximately 150,000 clones, with 93% observed a single time. Trimming took 2 bases from V and 7 from J; bases not matched to a gene: 8. Germline values: CDR1 MNHNS, CDR2 SASEGT. The CDR3 has 15 amino acids. The chain combines TRBV6-1 with TRBJ2-7; 10 nucleotides match TRBD1. This sequence was found in an adult in good health. The sample in question was peripheral blood, obtained on day 0 of AZD1222 vaccination. CDR3 region: CASSEWGQGFYEQYF. CDR3 bases: TGTGCCAGCAGTGAATGGGGACAGGGGTTTTATGAGCAGTACTTC.